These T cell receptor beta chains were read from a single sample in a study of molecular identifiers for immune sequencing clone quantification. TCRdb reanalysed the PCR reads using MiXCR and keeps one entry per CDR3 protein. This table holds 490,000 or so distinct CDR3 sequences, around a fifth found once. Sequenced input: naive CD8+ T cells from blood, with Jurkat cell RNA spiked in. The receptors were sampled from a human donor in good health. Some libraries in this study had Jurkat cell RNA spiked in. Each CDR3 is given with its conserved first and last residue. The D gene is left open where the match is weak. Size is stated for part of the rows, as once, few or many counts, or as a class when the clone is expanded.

CASSQDRFSAAQETQCF	TGCGCCAGCAGCCAAGATCGTTTTTCAGCAGCACAAGAGACCCAGTGCTTC	-	once	TRBV4-3	TRBJ2-5
CASGASDFEPQHF	TGTGCTAGTGGTGCCAGCGATTTTGAACCCCAGCATTTT	-	many	TRBV12-5	TRBJ1-5
CASSPTGGPFYGCTF	TGTGCCAGCAGCCCGACAGGGGGCCCCTTCTATGGCTGCACCTTC	TRBD1	-	TRBV14	TRBJ1-2
CASSPGTSLEQYF	TGTGCCAGCAGCCCCGGGACTAGCCTCGAGCAGTACTTC	TRBD2	many	TRBV7-9	TRBJ2-7
CASSQVVGGSKATNEKLFF	TGCGCCAGCAGCCAAGTAGTTGGAGGGAGTAAAGCAACTAATGAAAAACTGTTTTTT	-	few	TRBV4-1	TRBJ1-4
CASHRNPLEKLFF	TGTGCCTCTCACCGGAACCCGCTTGAAAAACTGTTTTTT	-	few	TRBV30	TRBJ1-4
CASSIGLAPAGELFF	TGTGCCAGCAGCATAGGGTTAGCTCCAGCCGGGGAGCTGTTTTTT	-	once	TRBV11-2	TRBJ2-2
CASSQDLGAYEQYF	TGTGCCAGCAGCCAAGACCTTGGGGCCTACGAGCAGTACTTC	-	-	TRBV3-1	TRBJ2-7
CASSLVSGRARSGTDTQYF	TGTGCCAGCAGCTTGGTTAGCGGGAGGGCCCGATCGGGCACAGATACGCAGTATTTT	TRBD2	many	TRBV5-4	TRBJ2-3
CASSLVGVSYNSPLHF	TGTGCCAGCAGCTTGGTGGGGGTTTCCTATAATTCACCCCTCCACTTT	-	few	TRBV5-5	TRBJ1-6
CASSLLDTLEQYF	TGTGCCAGCAGTTTATTGGACACCCTCGAGCAGTACTTC	-	-	TRBV12-3/TRBV12-4	TRBJ2-7
CASSPWTSDQTQYF	TGTGCCAGCAGTCCTTGGACTTCCGACCAGACCCAGTACTTC	-	many	TRBV6-2/TRBV6-3	TRBJ2-5
CASSWLGEQYF	TGTGCCAGCAGCTGGCTGGGTGAGCAGTACTTC	-	few	TRBV7-2	TRBJ2-7
CASSQDSEVLAYNEQFF	TGCGCCAGCAGCCAAGATTCCGAGGTACTAGCTTACAATGAGCAGTTCTTC	-	-	TRBV4-3	TRBJ2-1
CASSLTGLRRETQYF	TGTGCCAGCAGCTTAACGGGACTCCGACGGGAGACCCAGTACTTC	-	-	TRBV13	TRBJ2-5
CATGTGLAGSGELFF	TGCGCCACGGGCACGGGACTAGCGGGATCCGGGGAGCTGTTTTTT	TRBD2	many	TRBV4-3	TRBJ2-2
CASSLIDRTNTGELFF	TGTGCCAGCAGCCTCATCGACAGAACGAACACCGGGGAGCTGTTTTTT	-	few	TRBV7-8	TRBJ2-2
CASSIGNQPQHF	TGTGCCAGTAGTATAGGCAATCAGCCCCAGCATTTT	-	many	TRBV19	TRBJ1-5
CASSLWNEQFF	TGTGCCAGCAGTTTGTGGAATGAGCAGTTCTTC	-	few	TRBV6-2/TRBV6-3	TRBJ2-1
CASSLHDRGDNTEAFF	TGTGCCAGCAGTCTCCACGACAGGGGGGATAACACTGAAGCTTTCTTT	TRBD1	many	TRBV28	TRBJ1-1
CASSGAEGTQETRYF	TGTGCCAGCAGCGGCGCAGAGGGGACTCAAGAGACCCGGTACTTC	-	few	TRBV2	TRBJ2-5
CASSLKITGSGYEQYF	TGCGCCAGCAGCCTAAAGATCACAGGGTCCGGCTACGAGCAGTACTTC	-	-	TRBV4-1	TRBJ2-7
CASRGQGEKLFF	TGTGCCAGCAGGGGACAGGGGGAAAAACTGTTTTTT	TRBD1	-	TRBV28	TRBJ1-4
CASRDCIGGLAGGEEAQYF	TGTGCCAGCCGAGACTGTATCGGGGGGCTAGCGGGCGGCGAGGAGGCCCAGTACTTC	TRBD2	-	TRBV7-9	TRBJ2-5
CAWSRIQNTEAFF	TGTGCCTGGAGTCGAATACAGAACACTGAAGCTTTCTTT	-	many	TRBV30	TRBJ1-1
CASSQEPGNTIYF	TGCGCCAGCAGCCAAGAGCCTGGAAACACCATATATTTT	-	-	TRBV4-3	TRBJ1-3
CASSLQSQETQYF	TGTGCCAGCAGTTTACAGTCCCAAGAGACCCAGTACTTC	-	-	TRBV27	TRBJ2-5
CASSYERNYEQYF	TGTGCCAGCAGTTACGAACGGAACTACGAGCAGTACTTC	-	many	TRBV6-5	TRBJ2-7
CASEDRRSNQPQHF	TGTGCCAGCGAGGACAGGAGGAGCAATCAGCCCCAGCATTTT	TRBD1	many	TRBV3-1	TRBJ1-5
CSAEGTGPASYEQYF	TGCAGTGCCGAAGGGACAGGTCCGGCGTCCTACGAGCAGTACTTC	TRBD1	-	TRBV20-1	TRBJ2-7
CASSQEPALSDSGANVLTF	TGCGCCAGCAGCCAAGAACCGGCTTTATCAGACTCTGGGGCCAACGTCCTGACTTTC	-	-	TRBV4-1	TRBJ2-6
CASSLSGGLDTIYF	TGTGCCAGCAGTTTATCCGGGGGCTTAGACACCATATATTTT	-	many	TRBV28	TRBJ1-3